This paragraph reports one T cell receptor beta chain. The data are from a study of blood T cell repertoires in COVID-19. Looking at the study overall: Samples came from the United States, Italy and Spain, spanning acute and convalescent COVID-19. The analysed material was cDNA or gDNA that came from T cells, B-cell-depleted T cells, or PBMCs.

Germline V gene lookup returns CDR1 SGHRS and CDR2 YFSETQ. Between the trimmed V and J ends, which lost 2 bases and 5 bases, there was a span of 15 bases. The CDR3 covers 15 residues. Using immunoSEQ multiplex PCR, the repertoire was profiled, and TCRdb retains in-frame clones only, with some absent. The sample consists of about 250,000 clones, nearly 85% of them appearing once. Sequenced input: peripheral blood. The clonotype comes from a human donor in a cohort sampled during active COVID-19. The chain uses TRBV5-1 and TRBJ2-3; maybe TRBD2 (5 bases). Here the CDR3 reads CASSLGGPAGDTQYF. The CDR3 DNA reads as TGCGCCAGCAGCTTAGGCGGGCCGGCTGGAGATACGCAGTATTTT.